This TCR beta chain was recorded in a study of T cell repertoires in cytomegalovirus infection. Study information: Both a matching HLA type and CMV infection were indicated by public TCR beta signatures. Study-wide results and caveats: HLA-C-restricted CMV clonotypes gave the most frequent clonotype in two of eight donors. Cumulative frequency (of public TCR beta family members) identified carriers of CMV plus the relevant HLA.

In the case of this clonotype: Antigen unknown.

CDR3 size: 14 residues. The germline V gene encodes CDR1 MRHNA and CDR2 SNTAGT. The V gene lost 2 bases and the J gene lost 7 bases, with 12 bases spanning the gap. TCRdb reanalysed the reads using MiXCR and keeps one entry per CDR3 protein. The table includes about 300,000 distinct CDR3 sequences, roughly a quarter detected once. The sequence derives from a human donor in good health (CMV status not recorded). Some clones in this sample may be carry-over from other donors' samples. The chain is built from TRBV6-4 and TRBJ2-1, with D tentatively TRBD2 (6 bases). What was sequenced was PBMCs. Written as DNA, the CDR3 is TGTGCCAGCAGTGACACGGGAGAGAGGAATGAGCAGTTCTTC. Translating gives CASSDTGERNEQFF.